This T cell receptor (beta chain) was obtained from a study of identifying expanded T cells in peripheral blood. Libraries were prepared by immunoSEQ multiplex PCR; TCRdb keeps only in-frame clonotypes and omits some of them. Found here are approximately 75,000 clones, about 90% of them singletons; the top ten hold more than 2.5%. Study outcomes and limitations: Roughly 2-week clone count variance significantly increased as total template count grew. About 1.3 clones differed between technical replicates, versus about 16 and 19 over time.

Healthy donors had no documented immune events, such as infections, while sampled. On this clone itself: The antigen remains undetermined.

Germline V lookup: CDR1 KGHSH, CDR2 LQKENI. CDR3 size: 12 residues. The V gene lost 5 bases and the J gene lost 1 base, with 4 bases spanning the gap. The clonotype originates from a person between 18 and 75 years old in good health. Source material: blood. The chain employs TRBV18 and TRBJ2-3; D not resolved. As DNA, the CDR3 is TGTGCCAGCTCAACTCGCACAGATACGCAGTATTTT. Residues: CASSTRTDTQYF.